The text below deals with one T cell receptor (beta chain). V lost 5 bases and J lost 3, with 17 bases in between. CDR3 length equals 17 residues. In germline, CDR1 is ENHRY, CDR2 SYGVKD. Genomic DNA was employed as the template in profiling TCR beta VDJ and CDR3. TCRdb re-called the reads with MiXCR, one entry per CDR3 protein. The table records just over 450,000 distinct CDR3 sequences, around 30% of them present only once. By flow cytometry, patients selected for sequencing had shown an expansion of CD8+CD57+ cells. There was no therapy given to any patient before the blood sampling took place. This specimen comes from a study of CD8+CD57+ T cells in acquired aplastic anemia.

The rearrangement uses TRBV10-3 and TRBJ1-6; no definite D call. Sequencing was performed on sorted CD4+, CD8+, or CD8+CD57+ T cells (not recorded which) from PBMCs. The sequence was collected from a human donor with aplastic anemia. The CDR3 region has the DNA TGTGCCATCAGTAAACGACAAGGCGTATTCTATAATTCACCCCTCCACTTT. Translated: CAISKRQGVFYNSPLHF.